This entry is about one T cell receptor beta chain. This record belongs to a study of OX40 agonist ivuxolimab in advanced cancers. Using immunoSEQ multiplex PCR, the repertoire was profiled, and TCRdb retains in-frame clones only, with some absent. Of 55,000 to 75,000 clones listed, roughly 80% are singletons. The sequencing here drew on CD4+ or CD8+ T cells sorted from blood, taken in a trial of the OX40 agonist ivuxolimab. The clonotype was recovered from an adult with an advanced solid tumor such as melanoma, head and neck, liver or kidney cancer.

As DNA, the CDR3 is TGTGCCAGCAGTGCTTCCCGACCCAGGGGTCTCCTCTACGCCACAGATACGCAGTATTTT. It specifies CASSASRPRGLLYATDTQYF. The gene calls are TRBV27 and TRBJ2-3; D is possibly TRBD1 (6 bases). Trimming removed 5 bases from V and 2 bases from J, with 29 bases in between. Germline-derived CDR1 and CDR2 are MNHEY and SMNVEV (reference sequence). The CDR3 runs 20 residues.